The 19 T cell receptor beta chains presented below share a single source sample, sequenced in a study of vaccination effects on CD4 cells after COVID-19. These receptors have no identified antigens. Antigen-specific CD4+ T cells were first expanded with viral peptide pools by the ViraFEST assay and only then sequenced. Scientists isolated CD4+ T cells after an approximately ten-day culture period ended. People in the vaccine group had not been infected with SARS-CoV-2 before, and their nucleocapsid antibodies were negative. The table came from immunoSEQ multiplex PCR; TCRdb's copy has only in-frame clones and leaves some out. The table lists 50,000 to 60,000 clones, roughly two thirds of them singletons. The specimen comprised CD4+ T cells from PBMCs cultured with SARS-CoV-2 spike peptides, sampled before COVID-19 vaccination. The receptors shown here come from a human donor who received a COVID-19 vaccine.

The rearrangement uses TRBV6-2 or TRBV6-3 and TRBJ2-1; D gene uncertain. With 4 bases removed from V and 2 bases from J, the gap between germline ends came to 18 bases. Germline lookup yields CDR1 MNHEY and CDR2 SVGEGT. The CDR3 covers 17 residues. In nucleotides, the CDR3 is TGTGCCAGCAGTTCCCCCCGGCTCCACCATGCCTACAATGAGCAGTTCTTC. Translation gives CASSSPRLHHAYNEQFF.

The chain carries TRBV11-2 and TRBJ1-2; 7 bases are shared with TRBD1. The CDR3 loop spans 12 amino acids. The V and J ends lost 5 bases and 10 bases, in that order; junction bases with no gene match: 7. Looked up from germline, CDR1 is SGHAT and CDR2 is FQNNGV. The CDR3 region is CASSVRQGLYTF. CDR3 coding DNA: TGTGCCAGCAGCGTAAGACAGGGTCTCTACACCTTC.

This chain connects TRBV29-1 to TRBJ1-4, with 9 bases identical to TRBD1. The germline V gene has CDR1 SQVTM and CDR2 ANQGSEA. Trimming removed 7 bases from V and 7 bases from J; junction bases left unmatched: 10. The CDR3 is made up of 14 amino acids. For the CDR3, the DNA is TGCAGCGGCGTCAACAGGGGGCAGAGTGAAAAACTGTTTTTT. Residues: CSGVNRGQSEKLFF.

V and J are TRBV11-2 and TRBJ2-1, with 10 bases matching TRBD2. Germline CDR1 is SGHAT and CDR2 is FQNNGV. CDR3 size: 19 residues. Unmatched junction bases numbered 11, after V lost 1 base and J lost 2 bases. The chain's CDR3 is CASSLVGSSGGRTYNEQFF. DNA of the CDR3: TGTGCCAGCAGCTTAGTGGGGAGTAGCGGGGGGCGGACCTACAATGAGCAGTTCTTC.

V usage is TRBV4-1 and J usage is TRBJ1-1; tentatively, D is TRBD1 (5 bases). CDR1 is MGHRA and CDR2 is YSYEKL in the germline V gene. Trimming removed 5 bases from V and 3 bases from J, with 19 bases in between. The CDR3 length is 16 residues. In nucleotides, the CDR3 is TGCGCCAGCAGCGAAGGCGATAGAGGGGCTTACACTGAAGCTTTCTTT. This gives the protein CASSEGDRGAYTEAFF.

The rearrangement uses TRBV12-3 or TRBV12-4 and TRBJ1-2, with D tentatively TRBD1 (6 bases). The CDR3 extends over 13 amino acids. V was shortened by 5 bases and J by 3 bases, with 10 bases between the two germline ends. Here the CDR3 reads CASSMTGDYGYTF. CDR3 sequence (DNA): TGTGCCAGCAGTATGACAGGTGACTATGGCTACACCTTC.

The chain uses TRBV5-6 and TRBJ1-5; 7 bases align to TRBD1. Germline CDR1 and CDR2: SGHDT and YYEEEE. This CDR3 comprises 15 residues. Unmatched junction bases numbered 6, after V lost 0 bases and J lost 6 bases. CDR3 sequence (DNA): TGTGCCAGCAGCTTGGGGCAGGGGGTAGGTCAGCCCCAGCATTTT. Translated: CASSLGQGVGQPQHF.

This chain connects TRBV7-2 to TRBJ1-3; TRBD1 aligns across 9 bases. The CDR3 loop spans 16 amino acids. CDR1 SGHTA and CDR2 FQGNSA come from the germline V gene. V shed 2 bases, J shed 4 bases, and the junction held 6 bases outside the gene matches. DNA for the CDR3: TGTGCCAGCAGCTTAAACAGGGGGCTTATCGGAAACACCATATATTTT. Translation: CASSLNRGLIGNTIYF.

In this sample, this clone turned up a few times. The gene calls are TRBV29-1 and TRBJ1-1; tentatively, D is TRBD1 (5 bases). V gave up 2 bases and J gave up 5 bases, with 15 bases separating them. The CDR3 consists of 14 residues. Germline CDR1 SQVTM, CDR2 ANQGSEA. The CDR3 nucleotides read TGCAGCGTTGAATCGGGGGGAGGGAGAACTGAAGCTTTCTTT. It encodes CSVESGGGRTEAFF.

This sequence joins TRBV30 and TRBJ2-1; 14 positions match TRBD2. The germline CDR1 and CDR2 sequences are GTSNPN and SVGIG (reference sequence). V lost 1 base and J lost 1; bases outside the gene matches: 6. This CDR3 contains 18 residues. CDR3: CAWSGGTSGSRSYNEQFF. The CDR3 bases are TGTGCCTGGAGTGGCGGGACTAGCGGGAGTAGATCCTACAATGAGCAGTTCTTC.

The chain is built from TRBV11-2 and TRBJ2-2; D possibly matches TRBD1 or TRBD2 (5 bases each). The germline CDR1 and CDR2 sequences are SGHAT and FQNNGV. Trimming removed 6 bases from V and 0 bases from J, with 14 bases in between. This CDR3 spans 16 amino acids. DNA of the CDR3: TGTGCCAGCAGTTTTTTTACGGGGCCGAACACCGGGGAGCTGTTTTTT. Residues: CASSFFTGPNTGELFF.

The V and J genes are TRBV7-9 and TRBJ2-7, with D uncertain. The CDR3 consists of 14 residues. Germline CDR1 SEHNR, CDR2 FQNEAQ (reference sequence). V lost 3 bases to trimming and J lost 0 bases, with 9 bases between them. The CDR3 is CASSLTGRSYEQYF. DNA for the CDR3: TGTGCCAGCAGCTTGACGGGCCGCTCCTACGAGCAGTACTTC.

This sequence joins TRBV18 and TRBJ1-5; unclear D gene. This CDR3 is 12 amino acids long. V lost 4 bases and J lost 4, with 5 bases in between. Germline V lookup: CDR1 KGHSH, CDR2 LQKENI. The CDR3 here is CASSLPNQPQHF. The CDR3 DNA reads as TGTGCCAGCTCACTTCCTAATCAGCCCCAGCATTTT.

The CDR3 bases are TGTGCCTGGAGTGTAAAGGGGGGCACAAGTGGCTACACCTTC. Amino acid sequence: CAWSVKGGTSGYTF. The chain recombines TRBV30 with TRBJ1-2; a weak D match, TRBD1 (6 bases). V was cut by 0 bases and J by 7 bases, with 15 bases left in between. The CDR3 is 14 residues long. The V gene's germline CDR1 is GTSNPN and CDR2 SVGIG (reference sequence).

The chain carries TRBV10-3 and TRBJ2-7, with TRBD1 identical over 7 bases. The germline CDR1 and CDR2 sequences are ENHRY and SYGVKD. CDR3 length equals 13 residues. The V and J ends lost 1 base and 5 bases, in that order; junction bases with no gene match: 2. CDR3: CAISEYRGNEQYF. The DNA of the CDR3 is TGTGCCATCAGTGAGTACAGGGGCAACGAGCAGTACTTC.

The rearrangement uses TRBV5-8 and TRBJ1-5, with 8 bases matching TRBD1. The CDR3 is made up of 15 amino acids. Per germline, CDR1 SGHTS and CDR2 YDEGEE. Trimming cost V 2 bases and J 2 bases; bases outside gene matches: 3. The CDR3 DNA follows: TGTGCCAGCAGCTTACAGGGGGTGCGCAATCAGCCCCAGCATTTT. It translates to CASSLQGVRNQPQHF.

This chain connects TRBV4-1 to TRBJ2-5; weak D call: TRBD1 (6 bases). V was pared by 4 bases and J by 0 bases, with 9 bases between. The CDR3 loop spans 14 amino acids. Germline values: CDR1 MGHRA, CDR2 YSYEKL. CDR3 sequence reads: CASSPRDNQETQYF. DNA of the CDR3: TGCGCCAGCAGCCCCCGGGACAACCAAGAGACCCAGTACTTC.

The chain has TRBV4-3 and TRBJ2-2; 12 bases fit TRBD2. J gave up 1 base and V 4 bases, and 4 bases lay outside the gene matches. Germline V gene data show CDR1 as LGHNA and CDR2 as YSLEER. The CDR3 has 17 amino acids. This CDR3 is CASSLQTSGGNTGELFF. The CDR3 nucleotides are TGCGCCAGCAGCCTTCAGACTAGCGGGGGGAACACCGGGGAGCTGTTTTTT.

This clone showed up just once. The chain couples TRBV6-2 or TRBV6-3 to TRBJ1-1; tentatively, D is TRBD1 (5 bases). Germline values: CDR1 MNHEY, CDR2 SVGEGT. Trimming shortened V by 2 bases and J by 5 bases, and 12 bases separated the two germline ends. CDR3 size: 14 residues. The chain's CDR3 is CASSYGGSGTEAFF. DNA for the CDR3: TGTGCCAGCAGTTACGGGGGGTCTGGAACTGAAGCTTTCTTT.